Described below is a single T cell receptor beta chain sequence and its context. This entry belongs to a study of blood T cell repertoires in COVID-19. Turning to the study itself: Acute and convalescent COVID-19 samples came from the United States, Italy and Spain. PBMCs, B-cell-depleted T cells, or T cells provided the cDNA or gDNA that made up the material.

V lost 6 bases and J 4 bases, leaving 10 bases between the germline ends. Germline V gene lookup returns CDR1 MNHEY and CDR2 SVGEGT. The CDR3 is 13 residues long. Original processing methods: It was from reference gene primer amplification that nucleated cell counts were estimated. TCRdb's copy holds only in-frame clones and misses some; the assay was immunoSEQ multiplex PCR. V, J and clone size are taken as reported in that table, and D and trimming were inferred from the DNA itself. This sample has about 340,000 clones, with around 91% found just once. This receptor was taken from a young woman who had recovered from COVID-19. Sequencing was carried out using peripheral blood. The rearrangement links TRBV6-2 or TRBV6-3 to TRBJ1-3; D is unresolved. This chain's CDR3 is CASSPVRGNTIYF. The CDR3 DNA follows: TGTGCCAGCAGCCCCGTCCGGGGAAACACCATATATTTT.